The entry below gives a single T cell receptor beta chain sequence along with its context. The CDR3 loop spans 16 amino acids. Trimming removed 1 base at V and 7 bases at J, with 17 bases between. The germline gives CDR1 SGHVS, CDR2 FNYEAQ. The sample originates from a study of blood T cell repertoires in COVID-19. As originally analysed: Quantification of nucleated cells was approximated via reference gene primer amplification. Data came from immunoSEQ multiplex PCR; TCRdb stores just in-frame clones and leaves some out. V, J and clone size are taken as reported in that table, and D and trimming were inferred from the DNA itself. Counted here are fewer than 450,000 clones, roughly 86% occurring once; the ten biggest clones make up 6% to 8%.

The chain is built from TRBV7-6 and TRBJ2-1; D not certain. Sample: peripheral blood. The clonotype comes from a woman aged 70-85 years with COVID-19, enrolled during active disease. CDR3 protein: CASSLDKVLGLNEQFF. Written as DNA, the CDR3 is TGTGCCAGCAGCTTAGATAAGGTTCTCGGGTTAAATGAGCAGTTCTTC.